The T cell receptor (beta chain) under discussion was sequenced for a study of cytomegalovirus exposure and HLA in healthy donors. Study overall: The 120 validation repertoires were produced on the same platform as the 650 to 800 repertoires of the first cohort. This was reported in a later analysis. Findings and limits, study-wide: In vitro experiments confirmed that a few CMV-associated chains were specific for CMV antigens.

Germline V gene lookup returns CDR1 SGHTA and CDR2 FQGNSA. V lost 2 bases to trimming and J lost 2 bases, with 10 bases between them. This CDR3 is built from 15 residues. A remark on this clone: Antigen: not known.

Measured with immunoSEQ multiplex PCR; TCRdb has only the in-frame clones, and not every one. Of roughly 120,000 clones listed, roughly nine tenths are singletons. The sequence derives from a woman between 18 and 29 years old in good health and CMV-seronegative. This sequence joins TRBV7-2 and TRBJ2-1; possibly TRBD2 for D (5 bases). What was sequenced was PBMCs. The CDR3 DNA follows: TGTGCCAGCAGCTTACTAGCTGCTGCCTACAATGAGCAGTTCTTC. Its protein product is CASSLLAAAYNEQFF.